One sample yielded the 15 T cell receptor beta chains listed below, sequenced in a study of a mutant IDH1 vaccine in newly diagnosed glioma. The antigens these receptors bind are not known. Profiled with immunoSEQ multiplex PCR; TCRdb holds only in-frame clones, not every one. This table holds some 49,000 clones, approximately 76% found once. The time point here: week 47, end of study. Every single dose of the vaccine, 300 ug of mutant IDH1 20-mer peptide, came with topical imiquimod. The sequencing here drew on PBMCs, taken from a glioma patient whose treatment included an IDH1 peptide vaccine. Receptor source: a woman in her forties with glioma. Some clones in this sample may be carry-over from other donors' samples.

On this clone: At one end the junction does not follow the germline gene, possibly because of a read error. This CDR3 reads CASRVGFNSNEQFF. CDR3 nucleotide sequence: TGCGCGAGCAGGGTTGGGTTTAACTCCAATGAGCAGTTCTTC. The chain couples TRBV5-1 to TRBJ2-1; weak D call: TRBD1 (5 bases). Germline V gene lookup returns CDR1 SGHRS and CDR2 YFSETQ. The CDR3 runs to 14 residues.

The genes are TRBV5-1 and TRBJ2-3; 7 nucleotides match TRBD2. CDR1 and CDR2 from the germline V gene are SGHRS and YFSETQ. CDR3 length: 15 amino acids. The trim removed 3 bases at V and 6 bases at J, leaving 10 bases unmatched. CDR3: CASSSTSPIRDTQYF. The CDR3 DNA reads TGCGCCAGCAGCTCGACTAGCCCTATAAGGGATACGCAGTATTTT.

V and J are TRBV12-5 and TRBJ2-5; D remains unclear. V lost 0 bases and J 6 bases, leaving 5 bases between the germline ends. The germline V gene encodes CDR1 LGHNT and CDR2 FRNRAP. CDR3 length: 12 residues. The CDR3 DNA reads as TGTGCTAGTGGTTTGGTAAGCCAGACCCAGTACTTC. It is translated as CASGLVSQTQYF.

V gene TRBV9 combines with J gene TRBJ2-2; 8 nucleotides match TRBD1. Losses at the gene ends were 0 bases for V and 6 bases for J; bases not matched to a gene: 7. Germline V gives CDR1 SGDLS, CDR2 YYNGEE. The CDR3 covers 16 residues. Here the CDR3 reads CASSVAGTGVAGELFF. The CDR3 DNA reads as TGTGCCAGCAGCGTAGCCGGGACAGGTGTGGCCGGGGAGCTGTTTTTT.

V and J are TRBV6-5 and TRBJ1-2, with 7 positions matching TRBD1. The V gene end was trimmed by 8 bases and the J gene end by 8 bases; junction bases not matched to a gene: 14. Looked up from germline, CDR1 is MNHEY and CDR2 is SVGAGI. The CDR3 has 14 residues. This CDR3 is CASSPRVGQSGYTF. In DNA, the CDR3 is TGTGCCAGCTCGCCCCGGGTGGGACAGTCGGGCTACACCTTC.

V and J are TRBV6-6 and TRBJ2-7, with 7 bases lining up with TRBD1. With 6 bases clipped from V and 5 bases from J, the junction kept 4 bases outside the gene matches. Germline-derived CDR1 and CDR2 are MNHNY and SVGAGI (reference sequence). The CDR3 consists of 12 residues. For the CDR3, the DNA is TGTGCCAGCAGAAGACAGGGCCACGAGCAGTACTTC. Translation: CASRRQGHEQYF.

The V and J genes are TRBV2 and TRBJ1-2; 9 positions match TRBD1. Germline values: CDR1 SNHLY, CDR2 FYNNEI. The CDR3 is 17 amino acids. The V segment lost 3 bases and the J segment 0 bases; nucleotides outside the gene matches: 8. This CDR3 is CASSDRTGAATNYGYTF. The CDR3 DNA sequence: TGTGCCAGCAGTGATAGGACAGGGGCAGCTACTAACTATGGCTACACCTTC.

The chain links TRBV2 to TRBJ1-2; 11 positions agree with TRBD1. The CDR3 spans 16 residues. The ends lost 6 bases at V and 8 bases at J; junction bases unmatched: 14. Germline CDR1 reads SNHLY; CDR2 reads FYNNEI. In DNA, the CDR3 is TGTGCCAGCAGCCCCTCGGGACAGGGGGGAAAATACGGCTACACCTTC. Its protein is CASSPSGQGGKYGYTF.

V gene TRBV28 combines with J gene TRBJ1-1; maybe TRBD1 (5 bases). The CDR3 is 14 residues long. In germline, CDR1 is MDHEN, CDR2 SYDVKM. V was clipped by 4 bases and J by 4 bases, with 13 bases between them. CDR3 loop: CASSYRTYATEAFF. The DNA for the CDR3 is TGTGCCAGCAGTTACCGGACATACGCCACTGAAGCTTTCTTT.

The V gene is TRBV5-3, the J gene TRBJ2-7, with TRBD2 identical over 8 bases. TRBV5-3 is placed among ORFs of uncertain function. The trim removed 4 bases at V and 3 bases at J, leaving 9 bases unmatched. CDR3 length: 15 amino acids. CDR3 nucleotide sequence: TGTGCCAGAAGCCGCGGGGGGAGTCTTAGCTACGAGCAGTACTTC. It encodes CARSRGGSLSYEQYF.

The chain links TRBV5-1 to TRBJ2-5; 8 bases line up with TRBD2. CDR3 length: 15 amino acids. Germline V CDR1 and CDR2: SGHRS, YFSETQ. Trimming took 1 base from V and 3 from J; bases not matched to a gene: 5. CDR3 DNA: TGCGCCAGCAGCTTGAACGGGGGGGCCGAAGAGACCCAGTACTTC. This sequence encodes CASSLNGGAEETQYF. The full variable domain, completed using reference TRBV5-1 and TRBJ2-5, is KAGVTQTPRYLIKTRGQQVTLSCSPISGHRSVSWYQQTPGQGLQFLFEYFSETQRNKGNFPGRFSGRQFSNSRSEMNVSTLELGDSALYLCASSLNGGAEETQYFGPGTRLLVL.

For the CDR3, the DNA is TGTGCCAGCAGCTTAAGGGGGCCCCCATCCTCCTATAATTCACCCCTCCACTTT. It specifies CASSLRGPPSSYNSPLHF. The rearrangement joins TRBV7-8 to TRBJ1-6, with 7 bases matching TRBD1. Germline lookup yields CDR1 SGHVS and CDR2 FQNEAQ. The trim removed 2 bases at V and 0 bases at J, leaving 7 bases unmatched. This CDR3 region has 18 residues.

The count of this clone is one. The chain employs TRBV30 and TRBJ2-3, with D possibly TRBD2 on 6 matching bases. This CDR3 contains 15 residues. Germline lookup yields CDR1 GTSNPN and CDR2 SVGIG (reference sequence). The V end was cut by 1 base, the J end by 2 bases, with 13 bases between. The CDR3 reads CAWSEGGVITDTQYF. The CDR3 DNA is TGTGCCTGGAGTGAAGGCGGGGTGATCACAGATACGCAGTATTTT. Supplemented by reference TRBV30 and TRBJ2-3, the full variable domain reads SQTIHQWPATLVQPVGSPLSLECTVEGTSNPNLYWYRQAAGRGLQLLFYSVGIGQISSEVPQNLSASRPQDRQFILSSKKLLLSDSGFYLCAWSEGGVITDTQYFGPGTRLTVL.

There are a few counts of this clone. The chain carries TRBV29-1 and TRBJ1-2; the D is unclear. The CDR3 is 10 amino acids. Germline V gene data show CDR1 as SQVTM and CDR2 as ANQGSEA. V was clipped by 4 bases and J by 5 bases, with 5 bases between them. Here the CDR3 DNA reads TGCAGCGTTGGGTTTTATGGCTACACCTTC. It encodes CSVGFYGYTF. Supplemented by reference TRBV29-1 and TRBJ1-2, the full variable domain reads SAVISQKPSRDICQRGTSLTIQCQVDSQVTMMFWYRQQPGQSLTLIATANQGSEATYESGFVIDKFPISRPNLTFSTLTVSNMSPEDSSIYLCSVGFYGYTFGSGTRLTVV.

The chain links TRBV6-1 to TRBJ1-2, with TRBD1 identical over 7 bases. V was pared by 2 bases and J by 5 bases, with 5 bases of the junction left unmatched. CDR3 length: 14 amino acids. Germline CDR1 and CDR2: MNHNS and SASEGT. Here the CDR3 reads CASSESGGQYGYTF. CDR3 bases: TGTGCCAGCAGTGAAAGTGGGGGACAGTATGGCTACACCTTC.